A single sample is the source of the 14 T cell receptor beta chains below, sequenced in a study of blood T cells in healthy people across ages. Sample-barcoded 5' priming and a J-beta primer mix drove a second PCR of 7 to 11 cycles. TCRdb independently ran MiXCR on the 5' RACE reads; one entry per CDR3 protein. The profile shows hundreds of thousands of distinct CDR3 sequences, about 34% of them singletons. Sequencing input: blood. The receptors come from a woman of 80 years or more in good health.

This clonotype has ten or more counts. The rearrangement uses TRBV10-3 and TRBJ2-1; the match to TRBD2 covers 14 bases. This CDR3 spans 18 amino acids. CDR1 is ENHRY, CDR2 SYGVKD, per germline. J was trimmed by 7 bases and V by 6 bases; bases with no gene match: 14. The CDR3 region has the DNA TGTGCCATCAGGAAAGAACCGGGACTAGCGGGGGCCTCGAATGAGCAGTTCTTC. Its protein product is CAIRKEPGLAGASNEQFF.

The table lists this clonotype with many counts. V usage is TRBV4-2 and J usage is TRBJ2-5; TRBD1 matches at 9 bases. Unmatched junction bases numbered 7, after V lost 2 bases and J lost 3 bases. The CDR3 extends over 16 amino acids. Looked up from germline, CDR1 is LGHNA and CDR2 is YNFKEQ. In DNA form, the CDR3 reads TGTGCCAGCAGCCAACCCACCCGGACAGGGGAAGAGACCCAGTACTTC. Amino acid sequence: CASSQPTRTGEETQYF.

The chain employs TRBV28 and TRBJ1-5; no definite D call. The CDR3 covers 15 residues. Germline lookup yields CDR1 MDHEN and CDR2 SYDVKM. Between the trimmed V and J ends, which lost 10 bases and 1 base, there was a span of 17 bases. The CDR3: CAITRDGVSNQPQHF. DNA of the CDR3: TGTGCCATCACCCGAGACGGGGTAAGCAATCAGCCCCAGCATTTT.

The table lists this clonotype with many counts. The chain couples TRBV4-1 to TRBJ2-1, with 7 nucleotides matching TRBD1. CDR3 size: 13 residues. The germline V gene has CDR1 MGHRA and CDR2 YSYEKL. V gave up 3 bases and J gave up 6 bases; unmatched junction bases: 2. The CDR3, as DNA: TGCGCCAGCAGCCAGAACAGGGGCAATGAGCAGTTCTTC. Residues: CASSQNRGNEQFF.

The genes are TRBV2 and TRBJ2-3; D is ambiguous. CDR1 and CDR2 (germline): SNHLY, FYNNEI. The CDR3 is 15 amino acids. V lost 1 base and J lost 3, with 11 bases in between. The CDR3 sequence: CASSEGLVDTDTQYF. Here the CDR3 DNA reads TGTGCCAGCAGTGAAGGGCTAGTAGATACAGATACGCAGTATTTT. Based on the CDR3 plus reference TRBV2 and TRBJ2-3, the full variable domain is EPEVTQTPSHQVTQMGQEVILRCVPISNHLYFYWYRQILGQKVEFLVSFYNNEISEKSEIFDDQFSVERPDGSNFTLKIRSTKLEDSAMYFCASSEGLVDTDTQYFGPGTRLTVL.

About this clonotype: An end of the junction differs from the germline gene, which may be a read error. The V gene is TRBV12-3 or TRBV12-4, the J gene TRBJ1-1, with D hard to call. The CDR3 extends over 14 amino acids. The CDR3 protein is CASRLGDASTEAFF. CDR3 coding DNA: TGTGCCAGCAGGTTAGGCGATGCAAGCACTGAAGCTTTCTTT.

This clonotype was counted many times. The rearrangement links TRBV12-3 or TRBV12-4 to TRBJ2-7, with a weak D call TRBD1 (6 bases). V lost 3 bases and J lost 2, with 11 bases in between. The CDR3 sequence is 14 residues long. The CDR3 reads CASSFGGSTYEQYF. CDR3 nucleotides: TGTGCCAGCAGTTTTGGGGGCTCAACCTACGAGCAGTACTTC.

This clonotype showed up just a few times. The gene calls are TRBV20-1 and TRBJ2-7, with 9 bases that match TRBD1. V shed 4 bases, J shed 3 bases, and the junction held 10 bases outside the gene matches. Germline values: CDR1 DFQATT, CDR2 SNEGSKA (reference sequence). This CDR3 region has 15 residues. The CDR3 bases are TGCAGTGCTAACCCGGGACAGGGTGGAGGCTACGAGCAGTACTTC. This translates into CSANPGQGGGYEQYF.

The J gene is TRBJ2-2, the V gene TRBV7-2; D is ambiguous. The CDR3 runs to 16 residues. Trimming stripped 3 bases from V and 0 bases from J, with 11 bases between. Germline lookup yields CDR1 SGHTA and CDR2 FQGNSA. CDR3 protein: CASSFRTRSNTGELFF. The CDR3 coding sequence is TGTGCCAGCAGCTTTAGAACCAGATCGAACACCGGGGAGCTGTTTTTT.

There are many counts of this clonotype. The J gene is TRBJ2-1, the V gene TRBV7-2; D is unresolved. CDR1 and CDR2 from the germline V gene are SGHTA and FQGNSA. The CDR3 loop spans 16 amino acids. V was cut by 3 bases and J by 5 bases, with 17 bases left in between. CDR3 amino acids: CASSFFHLLGHNEQFF. CDR3 sequence (DNA): TGTGCCAGCAGCTTCTTCCACCTCTTAGGGCACAATGAGCAGTTCTTC.

The table lists this clonotype with many counts. This chain uses TRBV7-3 with TRBJ2-1; TRBD2 matches 9 bases. J lost 0 bases, V lost 3 bases, and 3 bases had no gene match. This CDR3 has 16 amino acids. Per germline, CDR1 SGHTA and CDR2 FQGTGA. The CDR3 loop reads CASSLLAGLSYNEQFF. The CDR3 nucleotides are TGTGCCAGCAGCTTGCTAGCGGGACTCTCCTACAATGAGCAGTTCTTC.

This clonotype was counted at least ten times. This rearrangement joins TRBV2 to TRBJ2-1; TRBD2 is a possible D gene (6 bases). Germline CDR1 SNHLY, CDR2 FYNNEI. The CDR3 loop spans 16 amino acids. The V gene lost 6 bases and the J gene lost 7 bases, with 22 bases spanning the gap. The CDR3 nucleotides read TGTGCCAGCAGGGAAAGGGCGGGGCCCCTCGCAAATGAGCAGTTCTTC. It is translated as CASRERAGPLANEQFF.

This clonotype appeared many times. The rearrangement links TRBV20-1 to TRBJ2-1; no definite D call. The V end was cut by 3 bases, the J end by 0 bases, with 12 bases between. The CDR3 length is 15 residues. Germline lookup yields CDR1 DFQATT and CDR2 SNEGSKA (reference sequence). This chain's CDR3 is CSASRPPGSYNEQFF. CDR3 nucleotide sequence: TGCAGTGCTAGCCGACCGCCCGGCTCCTACAATGAGCAGTTCTTC.

V and J are TRBV6-6 and TRBJ2-7, with 8 bases identical to TRBD2. V was pared by 6 bases and J by 1 base, with 14 bases of the junction left unmatched. The CDR3 loop spans 17 amino acids. From germline, CDR1 is MNHNY and CDR2 SVGAGI (reference sequence). CDR3 region: CASSPLVVAGQSYEQYF. The CDR3 coding sequence is TGTGCCAGCAGCCCGTTGGTGGTAGCGGGACAATCCTACGAGCAGTACTTC.